Listed below are T cell receptor beta chains from one sample, sequenced in a study of PD-1 blockade in mismatch repair-deficient tumors. Clones were sequenced by immunoSEQ multiplex PCR, and TCRdb holds only the in-frame ones, with some missing. Altogether tens of thousands of clones are present, approximately 89% being singletons, with the ten largest covering around 14%. Sequencing used peripheral blood, obtained 52 weeks after starting pembrolizumab. Receptors originate from an adult with mismatch repair-deficient cancer. Each CDR3 is given with its conserved first and last residue. D genes are given only for firm matches. Size tells how often a clone was seen (once, few, many) or the class of an expanded clone, and some rows leave it out.

J: TRBJ2-5
D: TRBD2
size: NA
V: TRBV7-9
CDR3: CASSFWVWEGPQETQYF
DNA: TGTGCCAGCAGCTTTTGGGTTTGGGAGGGCCCTCAAGAGACCCAGTACTTC

J: TRBJ2-5
D: NA
size: NA
V: TRBV11-2
CDR3: CASSPPQETQYF
DNA: TGTGCCAGCAGCCCCCCACAAGAGACCCAGTACTTC

J: TRBJ2-1
D: NA
size: NA
V: TRBV27
CDR3: CASSLGNEQFF
DNA: TGTGCCAGCAGTTTGGGCAATGAGCAGTTCTTC

J: TRBJ2-7
D: NA
size: NA
V: TRBV6-6
CDR3: CASSYRQGGEQYF
DNA: TGTGCCAGCAGTTACCGACAGGGAGGTGAGCAGTACTTC

J: TRBJ2-7
D: TRBD2
size: once
V: TRBV5-4
CDR3: CASSTRGANPYEQYF
DNA: TGTGCCAGCAGCACGCGGGGGGCGAACCCCTACGAGCAGTACTTC

J: TRBJ1-1
D: NA
size: NA
V: TRBV9
CDR3: CASSVGSQNTEAFF
DNA: TGTGCCAGCAGCGTAGGTTCCCAGAACACTGAAGCTTTCTTT

J: TRBJ2-7
D: NA
size: NA
V: TRBV27
CDR3: CASSFRGRVYEQYF
DNA: TGTGCCAGCAGTTTCCGGGGGAGAGTCTACGAGCAGTACTTC

J: TRBJ2-1
D: NA
size: NA
V: TRBV6-5
CDR3: CASSYSGYNEQFF
DNA: TGTGCCAGCAGTTACTCTGGCTACAATGAGCAGTTCTTC

J: TRBJ2-3
D: TRBD2
size: NA
V: TRBV2
CDR3: CATTSGGLTSTDTQYF
DNA: TGTGCCACGACTAGCGGTGGGTTAACTAGCACAGATACGCAGTATTTT

J: TRBJ2-7
D: NA
size: few
V: TRBV10-2
CDR3: CASSESLRNEQYF
DNA: TGCGCCAGCAGTGAGTCGCTGAGAAACGAGCAGTACTTC

J: TRBJ2-1
D: TRBD1
size: once
V: TRBV7-8
CDR3: CASSTRQGSYNEQFF
DNA: TGTGCCAGCAGCACCAGACAGGGCTCCTACAATGAGCAGTTCTTC

J: TRBJ2-7
D: NA
size: NA
V: TRBV7-9
CDR3: CASSLGNSYEQYF
DNA: TGTGCCAGCAGCTTAGGGAACTCCTACGAGCAGTACTTC

J: TRBJ2-7
D: NA
size: NA
V: TRBV10-3
CDR3: CAISESVEYEQYF
DNA: TGTGCCATCAGTGAGTCGGTGGAGTACGAGCAGTACTTC

J: TRBJ2-2
D: NA
size: NA
V: TRBV10-3
CDR3: CAISGGPNTGELFF
DNA: TGTGCCATCAGTGGGGGACCGAACACCGGGGAGCTGTTTTTT

J: TRBJ2-7
D: TRBD1
size: NA
V: TRBV4-1
CDR3: CASSQDTDRGLLYEQYF
DNA: TGCGCCAGCAGCCAAGACACCGACAGGGGGCTGCTTTACGAGCAGTACTTC

J: TRBJ2-3
D: TRBD2
size: once
V: TRBV5-6
CDR3: CASNRGVTSGTTTDTQYF
DNA: TGTGCCAGCAATCGGGGGGTTACTAGCGGCACAACCACAGATACGCAGTATTTT

J: TRBJ2-3
D: NA
size: NA
V: TRBV21-1
CDR3: CASSKERERSTDTQYF
DNA: TGTGCCAGCAGCAAAGAACGGGAGAGGAGCACAGATACGCAGTATTTT

J: TRBJ1-2
D: TRBD1
size: once
V: TRBV7-2
CDR3: CASSLERTGVYGYTF
DNA: TGTGCCAGCAGCCTAGAAAGGACAGGGGTCTATGGCTACACCTTC

J: TRBJ1-1
D: NA
size: NA
V: TRBV10-3
CDR3: CAISPYADTMNTEAFF
DNA: TGTGCCATCAGCCCATATGCAGATACCATGAACACTGAAGCTTTCTTT

J: TRBJ2-7
D: TRBD2
size: NA
V: TRBV7-2
CDR3: CASGILAGPYEQYF
DNA: TGTGCCAGCGGGATACTAGCGGGACCCTACGAGCAGTACTTC

J: TRBJ2-2
D: NA
size: NA
V: TRBV4-2
CDR3: CASSQDWQGELFF
DNA: TGTGCCAGCAGCCAAGATTGGCAGGGGGAGCTGTTTTTT

J: TRBJ2-2
D: NA
size: NA
V: TRBV4-1
CDR3: CASSRSIRGTGELFF
DNA: TGCGCCAGCAGCCGGTCTATAAGGGGTACCGGGGAGCTGTTTTTT

J: TRBJ2-1
D: NA
size: NA
V: TRBV27
CDR3: CASSFWDLTSSYNEQFF
DNA: TGTGCCAGCAGTTTTTGGGACTTAACAAGCTCCTACAATGAGCAGTTCTTC

J: TRBJ2-1
D: NA
size: NA
V: TRBV30
CDR3: CAWISVSGVYNEQFF
DNA: TGTGCCTGGATCTCCGTTAGCGGAGTCTACAATGAGCAGTTCTTC

J: TRBJ2-5
D: NA
size: NA
V: TRBV29-1
CDR3: CSVVAQGIGRVTEMTQYF
DNA: TGCAGCGTTGTCGCACAGGGGATAGGGAGGGTGACGGAGATGACCCAGTACTTC

J: TRBJ2-7
D: NA
size: NA
V: TRBV2
CDR3: CASSEIRGANF
DNA: TGTGCCAGCAGTGAAATCCGAGGGGCCAACTTC

J: TRBJ2-1
D: NA
size: NA
V: TRBV7-8
CDR3: CASSLGREQFF
DNA: TGTGCCAGCAGCTTGGGTCGAGAGCAGTTCTTC

J: TRBJ2-7
D: NA
size: NA
V: TRBV19
CDR3: CASSPGNSYEQYF
DNA: TGTGCCAGTAGCCCTGGGAACTCCTACGAGCAGTACTTC

J: TRBJ2-7
D: TRBD2
size: NA
V: TRBV5-6
CDR3: CASSLVGDYDPYEQYF
DNA: TGTGCCAGCAGCTTGGTTGGGGACTACGATCCCTACGAGCAGTACTTC

J: TRBJ2-2
D: NA
size: NA
V: TRBV10-3
CDR3: CAILDLSGNTGELFF
DNA: TGTGCCATCCTAGACCTTAGCGGGAACACCGGGGAGCTGTTTTTT

J: TRBJ2-1
D: TRBD2
size: NA
V: TRBV7-9
CDR3: CASSVWIAGRGNEQFF
DNA: TGTGCCAGCAGCGTGTGGATAGCGGGGCGAGGGAATGAGCAGTTCTTC

J: TRBJ2-7
D: TRBD2
size: medium-sized
V: TRBV9
CDR3: CASSESLAGSYEQYF
DNA: TGTGCCAGCAGCGAAAGCCTAGCGGGCTCCTACGAGCAGTACTTC

J: TRBJ2-2
D: TRBD1
size: NA
V: TRBV7-9
CDR3: CASSTQGARTGELFF
DNA: TGTGCCAGCAGCACACAGGGGGCTCGGACCGGGGAGCTGTTTTTT

J: TRBJ2-5
D: TRBD2
size: once
V: TRBV2
CDR3: CASSAGLAGRETQYF
DNA: TGTGCCAGCAGTGCGGGACTAGCGGGAAGAGAGACCCAGTACTTC

J: TRBJ1-1
D: NA
size: NA
V: TRBV6-5
CDR3: CASSYSETVNTEAFF
DNA: TGTGCCAGCAGTTACTCGGAGACAGTGAACACTGAAGCTTTCTTT

J: TRBJ2-7
D: TRBD1
size: few
V: TRBV11-2
CDR3: CASSYGTGAYEQYF
DNA: TGTGCCAGCAGCTACGGGACAGGGGCCTACGAGCAGTACTTC

J: TRBJ2-1
D: NA
size: NA
V: TRBV7-3
CDR3: CASSYRGNEQFF
DNA: TGTGCCAGCAGCTATAGGGGTAATGAGCAGTTCTTC

J: TRBJ2-3
D: TRBD2
size: NA
V: TRBV2
CDR3: CASWGLVTDTQYF
DNA: TGTGCCAGCTGGGGACTAGTCACAGATACGCAGTATTTT

J: TRBJ2-1
D: TRBD2
size: NA
V: TRBV19
CDR3: CASSILAGVNEQFF
DNA: TGTGCCAGTAGTATCCTAGCGGGAGTAAATGAGCAGTTCTTC

J: TRBJ1-1
D: NA
size: NA
V: TRBV5-1
CDR3: CASSLGGLSYEAFF
DNA: TGCGCCAGCAGCTTGGGAGGTTTAAGTTATGAAGCTTTCTTT

J: TRBJ2-1
D: TRBD2
size: once
V: TRBV9
CDR3: CASSTPLEASGRDEQFF
DNA: TGTGCCAGCAGCACTCCCCTTGAGGCTAGCGGGAGGGATGAGCAGTTCTTC

J: TRBJ1-2
D: NA
size: few
V: TRBV19
CDR3: CASSIGGIGYTF
DNA: TGTGCCAGTAGTATCGGGGGGATAGGCTACACCTTC

J: TRBJ2-7
D: TRBD2
size: NA
V: TRBV11-2
CDR3: CASSLDGRAHEQYF
DNA: TGTGCCAGCAGCTTAGACGGGAGGGCCCACGAGCAGTACTTC

J: TRBJ2-7
D: TRBD1
size: NA
V: TRBV5-1
CDR3: CASSPQIDRGVLVYEQYF
DNA: TGCGCCAGCAGCCCGCAGATCGACAGGGGCGTCCTCGTCTACGAGCAGTACTTC

J: TRBJ2-7
D: TRBD1
size: NA
V: TRBV7-7
CDR3: CASRRTGFDEQYF
DNA: TGTGCCAGCAGACGGACAGGGTTCGACGAGCAGTACTTC

J: TRBJ1-2
D: NA
size: NA
V: TRBV7-8
CDR3: CASSLSVAGEVYGYTF
DNA: TGTGCCAGCAGCTTATCAGTAGCAGGGGAGGTCTATGGCTACACCTTC

J: TRBJ2-6
D: NA
size: NA
V: TRBV29-1
CDR3: CSVIWASGANVLTF
DNA: TGCAGCGTTATATGGGCCTCTGGGGCCAACGTCCTGACTTTC

J: TRBJ2-7
D: NA
size: NA
V: TRBV29-1
CDR3: CSVLSGSSYEQYF
DNA: TGCAGCGTTCTAAGTGGGAGCTCCTACGAGCAGTACTTC

J: TRBJ2-5
D: TRBD1
size: once
V: TRBV5-4
CDR3: CASRNKPGDRTKETQYF
DNA: TGTGCCAGCAGAAACAAACCGGGGGACAGGACCAAAGAGACCCAGTACTTC

J: TRBJ2-7
D: NA
size: NA
V: TRBV7-2
CDR3: CASSLLFERYSTYEQYF
DNA: TGTGCCAGCAGCTTATTGTTCGAAAGGTACAGTACCTACGAGCAGTACTTC

J: TRBJ1-1
D: NA
size: few
V: TRBV4-1
CDR3: CASSYSGAEAFF
DNA: TGCGCCAGCAGCTATTCAGGGGCTGAAGCTTTCTTT

J: TRBJ2-4
D: NA
size: NA
V: TRBV14
CDR3: CASSQGWAKIQYF
DNA: TGTGCCAGCAGCCAAGGCTGGGCTAAGATTCAGTACTTC

J: TRBJ2-7
D: NA
size: NA
V: TRBV4-1
CDR3: CASSQDPGEQYF
DNA: TGCGCCAGCAGCCAAGATCCGGGGGAGCAGTACTTC

J: TRBJ1-5
D: NA
size: NA
V: TRBV4-1
CDR3: CASSQVGGTQPQHF
DNA: TGCGCCAGCAGCCAAGTTGGGGGCACTCAGCCCCAGCATTTT

J: TRBJ2-2
D: NA
size: NA
V: TRBV6-5
CDR3: CASSYSASRVTGELFF
DNA: TGTGCCAGCAGTTACTCTGCCTCACGGGTGACTGGGGAGCTGTTTTTT

J: TRBJ2-1
D: TRBD2
size: NA
V: TRBV10-1
CDR3: CASSPRTSGRSYNEQFF
DNA: TGCGCCAGCAGTCCCAGGACTAGCGGACGCTCCTACAATGAGCAGTTCTTC

J: TRBJ2-7
D: NA
size: NA
V: TRBV30
CDR3: CAWSVGAYEQYF
DNA: TGTGCCTGGAGTGTAGGGGCCTACGAGCAGTACTTC